Listed below are T cell receptor beta chains from one sample, sequenced in a study of CD8 T cells in Susac syndrome. MiXCR, applied by TCRdb to the immunoSEQ multiplex PCR reads, yields one record per CDR3 protein. The table lists 100,000 to 150,000 distinct CDR3 sequences, over 85% of them singletons. Sequencing was done on a sample of CD4+ T cells from PBMCs. These TCRs come from a human donor in good health. The CDR3 runs from the conserved cysteine through the conserved F or W. The D gene is left open where the match is weak. A clone size is listed for some rows: how often the clone was seen (once, few, many), or a class if it is expanded.

len	abundance	v_gene	j_gene	d_gene	CDR3aa	CDR3nt
17	NA	TRBV20-1	TRBJ2-7	TRBD2	CSARGLAGASQSYEQYF	TGCAGTGCTAGGGGGCTAGCGGGAGCAAGTCAGTCCTACGAGCAGTACTTC
15	NA	TRBV27	TRBJ2-1	NA	CASSLSLTLYNEQFF	TGTGCCAGCAGTTTAAGCCTGACGCTATACAATGAGCAGTTCTTC
19	NA	TRBV19	TRBJ2-1	TRBD2	CASSIPGRLAGGVYNEQFF	TGTGCCAGTAGTATCCCGGGAAGACTAGCGGGAGGGGTCTACAATGAGCAGTTCTTC
12	NA	TRBV5-1	TRBJ2-1	NA	CASSPSEGKQFF	TGCGCCAGCAGCCCGAGCGAGGGAAAGCAGTTCTTC
14	NA	TRBV21-1	TRBJ2-5	NA	CASPPAEPQETQYF	TGTGCCAGCCCTCCGGCGGAACCCCAAGAGACCCAGTACTTC
13	NA	TRBV2	TRBJ1-4	NA	CASEANEDEKLFF	TGTGCCAGCGAGGCCAATGAGGATGAAAAACTGTTTTTT
14	once	TRBV12-3/TRBV12-4	TRBJ2-1	TRBD1	CASRDRTADNEQFF	TGTGCCAGCAGGGACAGGACAGCAGACAATGAGCAGTTCTTC
18	NA	TRBV7-2	TRBJ2-6	NA	CASSPQGGVGSGANVLTF	TGTGCCAGCAGCCCGCAGGGCGGGGTCGGCTCTGGGGCCAACGTCCTGACTTTC
18	once	TRBV7-2	TRBJ2-2	TRBD1	CASSLRDSGGLNTGELFF	TGTGCCAGCAGCCTCCGGGACAGCGGAGGACTGAACACCGGGGAGCTGTTTTTT
14	NA	TRBV10-3	TRBJ2-7	TRBD1	CAIGEPGQSYEQYF	TGTGCCATCGGGGAGCCGGGACAGAGCTACGAGCAGTACTTC
17	NA	TRBV7-2	TRBJ2-1	TRBD2	CASSPSPGTRIYNEQFF	TGTGCCAGCAGCCCATCCCCCGGGACTAGAATATACAATGAGCAGTTCTTC
12	once	TRBV6-2/TRBV6-3	TRBJ2-1	NA	CATRWDYNEQFF	TGTGCCACCCGGTGGGACTACAATGAGCAGTTCTTC
15	NA	TRBV4-2	TRBJ2-1	NA	CASSQAAVPQGEQFF	TGTGCCAGCAGCCAAGCCGCAGTTCCCCAGGGTGAGCAGTTCTTC
13	NA	TRBV20-1	TRBJ1-4	TRBD1	CSAGGQGNEKLFF	TGCAGTGCAGGGGGACAGGGGAATGAAAAACTGTTTTTT
12	NA	TRBV2	TRBJ1-2	NA	CASRRDTTKNTF	TGTGCCAGCAGACGGGACACCACGAAAAACACCTTC
14	NA	TRBV9	TRBJ2-5	NA	CASSRGGEQETQYF	TGTGCCAGCAGCCGCGGAGGGGAACAAGAGACCCAGTACTTC
15	NA	TRBV29-1	TRBJ2-2	TRBD2	CSVGKSGSDTGELFF	TGCAGCGTTGGAAAGAGCGGGAGTGATACCGGGGAGCTGTTTTTT
16	NA	TRBV6-2/TRBV6-3	TRBJ2-7	NA	CASSYSARDANYEQYF	TGTGCCAGCAGTTACTCCGCCCGGGACGCAAACTACGAGCAGTACTTC
12	NA	TRBV5-1	TRBJ2-1	NA	CASSWEGNEQFF	TGCGCCAGCAGCTGGGAAGGCAATGAGCAGTTCTTC
12	NA	TRBV27	TRBJ2-3	NA	CASSWGLEAQYF	TGTGCCAGCAGTTGGGGACTGGAAGCGCAGTATTTT
13	few	TRBV2	TRBJ2-7	TRBD2	CATALRREEEQYF	TGTGCCACCGCCCTGAGGCGGGAGGAAGAGCAGTACTTC
14	few	TRBV20-1	TRBJ2-5	NA	CSARQGARGETQYF	TGCAGTGCTAGACAAGGGGCGCGTGGAGAGACCCAGTACTTC
16	NA	TRBV3-1	TRBJ2-1	TRBD1	CASSATGTGGVNEQFF	TGTGCCAGCAGCGCGACCGGGACAGGCGGTGTCAATGAGCAGTTCTTC